The 21 T cell receptor beta chains reported below all come from one sample, sequenced in a study of beta chain features in type 1 diabetes listed by TCRdb under 2018. Library generation was performed with the immunoSEQ multiplex PCR assay. The entire amount of isolated RNA was reverse transcribed using the High Capacity cDNA Reverse Transcription Kit, so the sequenced TCRB transcripts were expressed ones. TCRdb carries this immuneACCESS record with in-frame sequences only. Its versions omit some clonotypes, under half of them owing to an unresolved V gene in the studies checked, with the rest unexplained. The sample contains approximately 200,000 clones, 9.6% of them found a single time. The ten largest account for about 0.037% of the sample. Sequencing input: naive CD4+ T cells from blood. In the paper's terms, the cell subset or site label means: true naive CD4+ T cells. These receptors were collected from a woman younger than 35 in good health.

This clone has only a few counts. The rearrangement uses TRBV5-1 and TRBJ2-3, with 8 nucleotides matching TRBD2. The ends lost 0 bases at V and 4 bases at J; junction bases unmatched: 7. The length of the CDR3 is 16 residues. CDR1 is SGHRS, CDR2 YFSETQ, per germline. This CDR3 reads CASSLGAGRASDTQYF. DNA for the CDR3: TGCGCCAGCAGCTTGGGGGCCGGGAGGGCCTCAGATACGCAGTATTTT.

This clone was counted a few times. V is TRBV5-4 and J is TRBJ2-4; no clear D. Per the germline V gene, CDR1 is SGHNT and CDR2 is YYREEE (reference sequence). Trimming stripped 1 base from V and 5 bases from J, with 7 bases between. The CDR3 runs to 13 residues. This chain's CDR3 is CASSLWQENIQYF. The CDR3, as DNA: TGTGCCAGCAGCTTGTGGCAGGAAAACATTCAGTACTTC. Variable domain in full (rest from reference TRBV5-4 and TRBJ2-4): ETGVTQSPTHLIKTRGQQVTLRCSSQSGHNTVSWYQQALGQGPQFIFQYYREEENGRGNFPPRFSGLQFPNYSSELNVNALELDDSALYLCASSLWQENIQYFGAGTRLSVL.

This clone turned up a few times. This chain uses TRBV5-4 with TRBJ1-1; D may be TRBD1 (5 bases). Trimming cost V 4 bases and J 6 bases, with 13 bases left between them. Per germline, CDR1 SGHNT and CDR2 YYREEE (reference sequence). The CDR3 runs 13 residues. In DNA form, the CDR3 reads TGTGCCAGCAGCACCACAGGAGGGCCTGAAGCTTTCTTT. Translation: CASSTTGGPEAFF.

The chain combines TRBV5-1 with TRBJ1-6; D is ambiguous. The CDR3 consists of 17 residues. V was cut by 1 base and J by 3 bases, with 14 bases left in between. Germline lookup yields CDR1 SGHRS and CDR2 YFSETQ. The CDR3 sequence: CASSLSSVVDYNSPLHF. The CDR3, as DNA: TGCGCCAGCAGCTTGAGCTCGGTCGTCGACTATAATTCACCCCTCCACTTT.

The genes are TRBV9 and TRBJ2-2; D remains unclear. V was pared by 0 bases and J by 4 bases, with 7 bases between. CDR3 length: 14 residues. CDR1 SGDLS and CDR2 YYNGEE come from the germline V gene. This CDR3 reads CASSVATITGELFF. The CDR3 DNA sequence: TGTGCCAGCAGCGTAGCTACGATCACCGGGGAGCTGTTTTTT.

The gene calls are TRBV7-2 and TRBJ2-3, with 10 positions matching TRBD1. The trim removed 4 bases at V and 2 bases at J, leaving 3 bases unmatched. Germline CDR1 and CDR2: SGHTA and FQGNSA. This CDR3 has 15 residues. This CDR3 is CASSSDRGVTDTQYF. The CDR3 region has the DNA TGTGCCAGCAGCTCGGACAGGGGGGTCACAGATACGCAGTATTTT.

This clone was counted a few times. V is TRBV19 and J is TRBJ2-7; 7 bases fit TRBD1. The CDR3 has 15 amino acids. In germline, CDR1 is LNHDA, CDR2 SQIVND (reference sequence). V dropped 5 bases and J dropped 6; count of bases not matched to a gene: 13. The CDR3 reads CASSAQGNPLREQYF. Written as DNA, the CDR3 is TGTGCCAGTAGTGCACAGGGGAATCCACTCCGCGAGCAGTACTTC.

There are a few counts of this clone. This sequence joins TRBV4-1 and TRBJ2-1; possible D gene TRBD1, 5 bases. This CDR3 region has 16 residues. Germline CDR1 and CDR2: MGHRA and YSYEKL. The V and J ends lost 0 bases and 0 bases respectively, with 9 bases between them. This CDR3 reads CASSQETGSSYNEQFF. The DNA of the CDR3 is TGCGCCAGCAGCCAAGAAACAGGAAGCTCCTACAATGAGCAGTTCTTC.

This chain connects TRBV27 to TRBJ2-7; TRBD1 might be the D (7 bases). This CDR3 has 13 residues. Between the trimmed V and J ends, which lost 7 bases and 6 bases, there was a span of 16 bases. Germline V gene lookup returns CDR1 MNHEY and CDR2 SMNVEV (reference sequence). CDR3 region: CASTLGQGGEQYF. The CDR3 region has the DNA TGTGCCAGCACCTTAGGGCAGGGGGGCGAGCAGTACTTC.

This clone was counted only a few times. The chain joins TRBV19 to TRBJ1-5, with TRBD1 matching over 11 bases. The CDR3 covers 19 residues. The V segment lost 6 bases and the J segment 0 bases; nucleotides outside the gene matches: 13. CDR1 LNHDA and CDR2 SQIVND come from the germline V gene (reference sequence). The CDR3 coding sequence is TGTGCCAGTAGCACTCTCGGACAGGGGGCCAAGTATAGCAATCAGCCCCAGCATTTT. The encoded protein is CASSTLGQGAKYSNQPQHF.

As to this clone: With a much larger clone just one base away, this may be a read error. V gene TRBV5-1 combines with J gene TRBJ2-7, with 8 bases that match TRBD1. With V trimmed by 2 bases and J by 2 bases, 0 bases remained unmatched. The length of the CDR3 is 13 residues. The V gene's germline CDR1 is SGHRS and CDR2 YFSETQ. CDR3 bases: TGCGCCAGCAGCTTACAGGGGGCCTACGAGCAGTACTTC. This codes for CASSLQGAYEQYF.

Worth noting for this clone: A junction end diverges from the germline sequence, so it may reflect a read error. The chain's CDR3 is CASSLLGRASGSDEQYF. The CDR3 bases are TGTGCCAGCAGCTTATTGGGGCGAGCTAGCGGGAGTGACGAGCAGTACTTC. V usage is TRBV27 and J usage is TRBJ2-7, with TRBD2 matching 10 bases. Germline V gene data show CDR1 as MNHEY and CDR2 as SMNVEV (reference sequence). The CDR3 totals 17 residues.

This clone turned up a few times. This chain links TRBV4-1 with TRBJ2-5, with a possible D match to TRBD2 (5 bases). CDR1 MGHRA and CDR2 YSYEKL come from the germline V gene. The CDR3 is 14 residues long. V was trimmed by 1 base and J by 4 bases, leaving 10 bases between them. The CDR3 loop reads CASSQVGVRETQYF. The CDR3, as DNA: TGCGCCAGCAGCCAAGTGGGAGTGAGAGAGACCCAGTACTTC.

The chain is built from TRBV4-2 and TRBJ2-3; 10 bases map to TRBD2. The CDR3 loop spans 14 amino acids. J was trimmed by 5 bases and V by 6 bases; bases with no gene match: 5. Germline lookup yields CDR1 LGHNA and CDR2 YNFKEQ. CDR3 amino acids: CASSAVAGGDTQYF. CDR3 DNA sequence: TGTGCCAGCAGTGCAGTAGCGGGGGGAGATACGCAGTATTTT.

V and J are TRBV19 and TRBJ2-1; a possible D gene is TRBD2 (5 bases). CDR3 length: 11 amino acids. Deletions cut 5 bases from V and 9 bases from J, with 8 bases between. Germline CDR1 is LNHDA and CDR2 is SQIVND (reference sequence). CDR3 in DNA: TGTGCCAGTAGTCTCCGGGGTGAGCAGTTCTTC. It translates to CASSLRGEQFF.

This clone was detected many times. Here the CDR3 DNA reads TGCAGCGGAAGTTGGGGGACTGCTGAGCAGTTCTTC. Its translation: CSGSWGTAEQFF. The rearrangement links TRBV29-1 to TRBJ2-1, with a weak D call TRBD2 (6 bases). The CDR3 extends over 12 amino acids. Between the trimmed V and J ends, which lost 7 bases and 9 bases, there was a span of 16 bases. CDR1 is SQVTM and CDR2 is ANQGSEA in the germline V gene.

This clone was seen more than once but under ten times. The chain combines TRBV15 with TRBJ1-5; no clear D. V shed 0 bases and J shed 0 bases, with 6 bases lying between them. The CDR3 runs to 15 residues. CDR1 and CDR2 from the germline V gene are LNHNV and YYDKDF (reference sequence). The CDR3: CATSREVLSNQPQHF. Written as DNA, the CDR3 is TGTGCCACCAGCAGAGAAGTACTTAGCAATCAGCCCCAGCATTTT. Combining the CDR3 with reference TRBV15 and TRBJ1-5 gives the whole variable domain DAMVIQNPRYQVTQFGKPVTLSCSQTLNHNVMYWYQQKSSQAPKLLFHYYDKDFNNEADTPDNFQSRRPNTSFCFLDIRSPGLGDTAMYLCATSREVLSNQPQHFGDGTRLSIL.

The chain uses TRBV5-4 and TRBJ2-1, with TRBD1 as a possible D gene (6 bases). The CDR3 covers 15 residues. V lost 5 bases, J lost 5 bases, and 17 bases lay in between. CDR1 and CDR2 (germline): SGHNT, YYREEE (reference sequence). The CDR3 here is CASRTAGTLNNEQFF. CDR3 bases: TGTGCCAGCAGGACCGCCGGGACACTAAACAATGAGCAGTTCTTC.

A few counts support this clone. The rearrangement uses TRBV5-5 and TRBJ2-7; D perhaps matches TRBD2 (5 bases). The CDR3 spans 14 residues. Germline-derived CDR1 and CDR2 are SGHKS and YYEKEE (reference sequence). V was clipped by 4 bases and J by 3 bases, with 14 bases between them. The CDR3 sequence: CASSAIGRDYEQYF. In DNA, the CDR3 is TGTGCCAGCAGCGCGATTGGACGGGACTACGAGCAGTACTTC.

CDR3 protein: CSVTGQFYGYTF. CDR3 DNA sequence: TGCAGCGTTACAGGACAGTTCTATGGCTACACCTTC. The chain has TRBV29-1 and TRBJ1-2, with D maybe TRBD1 (6 bases). The germline V gene encodes CDR1 SQVTM and CDR2 ANQGSEA. V lost 5 bases to trimming and J lost 4 bases, with 11 bases between them. The CDR3 sequence is 12 residues long.

The gene calls are TRBV20-1 and TRBJ1-2; D not certain. Per the germline V gene, CDR1 is DFQATT and CDR2 is SNEGSKA (reference sequence). The length of the CDR3 is 11 residues. Trimming pared 3 bases from V and 8 bases from J, leaving 10 bases between. CDR3 in amino acids: CSARGPRGYTF. The CDR3 DNA follows: TGCAGTGCTAGGGGTCCGCGGGGCTACACCTTC.